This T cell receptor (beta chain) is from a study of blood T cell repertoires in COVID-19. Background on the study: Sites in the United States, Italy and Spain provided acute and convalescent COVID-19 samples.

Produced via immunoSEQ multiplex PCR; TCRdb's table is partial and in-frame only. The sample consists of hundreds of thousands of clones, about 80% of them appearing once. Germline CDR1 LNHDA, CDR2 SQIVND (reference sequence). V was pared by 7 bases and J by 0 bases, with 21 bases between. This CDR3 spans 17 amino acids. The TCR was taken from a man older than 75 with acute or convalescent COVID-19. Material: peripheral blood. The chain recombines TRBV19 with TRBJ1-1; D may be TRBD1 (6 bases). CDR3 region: CASIPGGRFFLNTEAFF. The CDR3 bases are TGTGCCAGTATTCCGGGGGGGCGCTTTTTTCTGAACACTGAAGCTTTCTTT.